This TCR beta chain was identified during a study of T cells in Graves' hyperthyroidism and ophthalmopathy. V was clipped by 5 bases and J by 5 bases; unmatched bases: 5. The germline V gene has CDR1 SGHAT and CDR2 FQNNGV. This CDR3 has 16 residues. The CDR3 regions of TCR beta were amplified from RNA transcripts. HTBI primers were used for first-round RT-PCR of the TCR CDR3. One entry per CDR3 protein results from TCRdb running MiXCR on the multiplex PCR reads. The table lists 410,000 or so distinct CDR3 sequences, roughly 14% of them singletons. Clinical symptoms, serum thyroxine, TRAb, thyroid ultrasound and orbital computed tomography established diagnosis.

What was sequenced was blood. The V call is TRBV11-2, the J call TRBJ2-5; 16 bases are a match to TRBD2. The source is a man aged 18 to 29 with Graves' ophthalmopathy. This chain's CDR3 is CASSVQGLAGGETQYF. The CDR3 bases are TGTGCCAGCAGCGTACAGGGACTAGCGGGAGGGGAGACCCAGTACTTC.